This is a list of T cell receptor beta chains from one sample in a study of blood T cell repertoires in COVID-19. Only in-frame clones appear in the TCRdb table, and some are missing; sequencing was by immunoSEQ multiplex PCR. The repertoire includes tens of thousands of clones, around nine tenths of them detected once, and under 7.5% sits in the top ten. The sequenced sample consisted of peripheral blood. The receptor source for this set is a woman aged 55-69 years with COVID-19, enrolled during active disease. Each CDR3 is given with its conserved first and last residue. The D gene is left open where the match is weak. Where a row states a size, it is once, few, many or the class of an expanded clone; other rows omit it.

NA | TRBJ1-2 | TRBV5-4 | NA | CASSLVGVLNGYTF | TGTGCCAGCAGCTTGGTCGGAGTTTTAAATGGCTACACCTTC
NA | TRBJ2-3 | TRBV18 | NA | CASSPPGSTDTQYF | TGTGCCAGCTCACCACCCGGTAGCACAGATACGCAGTATTTT
NA | TRBJ2-2 | TRBV30 | NA | CAGGRGVGTGELFF | TGTGCCGGGGGCCGGGGAGTGGGCACCGGGGAGCTGTTTTTT
NA | TRBJ1-1 | TRBV6-1 | NA | CASSDLRSEAFF | TGTGCCAGCAGTGATTTGAGATCTGAAGCTTTCTTT
TRBD1 | TRBJ1-5 | TRBV28 | NA | CASRSGGHSNQPQHF | TGTGCCAGCAGGTCAGGGGGTCATAGCAATCAGCCCCAGCATTTT
NA | TRBJ2-7 | TRBV3-1/TRBV3-2 | few | CASSPYQRRAEQYF | TGTGCCAGCAGCCCTTACCAGAGGAGGGCCGAGCAGTACTTC
NA | TRBJ2-7 | TRBV6-2/TRBV6-3 | NA | CASSYPSSYEQYF | TGTGCCAGCAGTTACCCTAGCTCCTACGAGCAGTACTTC
NA | TRBJ1-2 | TRBV28 | NA | CASSPTSGGYTF | TGTGCCAGCAGCCCAACGAGTGGTGGCTACACCTTC
NA | TRBJ1-1 | TRBV18 | NA | CASSGQSTGNTEAFF | TGTGCCAGCTCAGGACAATCGACAGGGAACACTGAAGCTTTCTTT
TRBD2 | TRBJ2-1 | TRBV11-3 | NA | CASSPGLAVYNEQFF | TGTGCCAGCAGCCCGGGACTAGCGGTATACAATGAGCAGTTCTTC
NA | TRBJ2-2 | TRBV7-6 | NA | CASSSLLGNGELFF | TGTGCCAGCAGCTCACTCCTAGGAAACGGGGAGCTGTTTTTT
NA | TRBJ2-7 | TRBV9 | NA | CASSVGGSGYEQYF | TGTGCCAGCAGCGTAGGAGGGTCGGGCTACGAGCAGTACTTC
NA | TRBJ2-1 | TRBV2 | NA | CASRRDGPLNEQFF | TGTGCCAGCAGGCGGGACGGACCCCTCAATGAGCAGTTCTTC
TRBD2 | TRBJ2-1 | TRBV9 | NA | CASSVGLAGGIYNEQFF | TGTGCCAGCAGCGTGGGACTAGCGGGGGGTATCTACAATGAGCAGTTCTTC
TRBD2 | TRBJ2-3 | TRBV11-1 | NA | CASSLTSGRTDTQYF | TGTGCCAGCAGCTTGACTAGCGGGAGAACAGATACGCAGTATTTT
TRBD1 | TRBJ2-2 | TRBV28 | once | CASRQDRVRTGELFF | TGTGCCAGCAGGCAAGACAGGGTGAGGACCGGGGAGCTGTTTTTT
TRBD1 | TRBJ2-1 | TRBV5-6 | NA | CASSPWGSGQGAKQFF | TGTGCCAGCAGCCCATGGGGGTCGGGACAGGGGGCCAAGCAGTTCTTC
TRBD1 | TRBJ1-4 | TRBV11-2 | NA | CASSLVTGGHEKLFF | TGTGCCAGCAGCTTAGTAACAGGGGGTCATGAAAAACTGTTTTTT
NA | TRBJ2-5 | TRBV28 | once | CASSRQGLRKTQYF | TGTGCCAGCAGTCGACAGGGACTGAGAAAGACCCAGTACTTC
TRBD2 | TRBJ2-1 | TRBV5-1 | once | CASSLVLAGAGEQFF | TGCGCCAGCAGCTTGGTACTAGCGGGAGCCGGTGAGCAGTTCTTC
NA | TRBJ1-6 | TRBV10-3 | NA | CAISESGALKSPLHF | TGTGCCATCAGTGAGTCGGGGGCCTTGAAATCACCCCTCCACTTT
NA | TRBJ1-2 | TRBV28 | NA | CASSLYIWHGYTF | TGTGCCAGCAGTTTATACATCTGGCATGGCTACACCTTC
NA | TRBJ1-2 | TRBV7-9 | NA | CASTYYGGAKNYGYTF | TGTGCCAGCACCTACTATGGGGGGGCGAAGAACTATGGCTACACCTTC
NA | TRBJ2-3 | TRBV7-6 | once | CASSGGRDTSTDTQYF | TGTGCCAGCAGCGGCGGCCGGGACACTAGCACAGATACGCAGTATTTT
TRBD2 | TRBJ2-7 | TRBV19 | NA | CASSPSGRTSTLSYEQYF | TGTGCCAGTAGCCCTAGCGGGAGGACCTCGACATTAAGCTACGAGCAGTACTTC
NA | TRBJ2-6 | TRBV6-1 | once | CASSESPAGANVLTF | TGTGCCAGCAGTGAATCTCCAGCTGGGGCCAACGTCCTGACTTTC
NA | TRBJ2-7 | TRBV12-5 | NA | CASGLSLTSSRHEQYF | TGTGCTAGTGGTTTGTCGTTGACATCTTCACGTCACGAGCAGTACTTC
TRBD1 | TRBJ2-2 | TRBV5-1 | NA | CATKTGVTGELFF | TGCGCCACCAAAACAGGGGTAACCGGGGAGCTGTTTTTT
NA | TRBJ1-4 | TRBV19 | NA | CASRNGLAGFGEKLFF | TGTGCCAGTAGAAACGGACTAGCTGGGTTCGGTGAAAAACTGTTTTTT
TRBD1 | TRBJ2-1 | TRBV4-2 | NA | CASSQGQGENNEQFF | TGTGCCAGCAGCCAAGGACAGGGAGAAAACAATGAGCAGTTCTTC
NA | TRBJ2-2 | TRBV19 | NA | CASSIARVSGELFF | TGTGCCAGTAGTATAGCCAGGGTATCCGGGGAGCTGTTTTTT
TRBD1 | TRBJ1-2 | TRBV4-2 | once | CASSQAGQGEDYGYTF | TGTGCCAGCAGCCAAGCCGGACAGGGCGAGGACTATGGCTACACCTTC
NA | TRBJ2-7 | TRBV24-1 | NA | CATSDLQGTFF | TGTGCCACCAGTGATTTGCAGGGGACCTTCTTC
NA | TRBJ1-3 | TRBV29-1 | NA | CTTQAGAEDSGNTIYF | TGCACCACCCAGGCAGGGGCCGAGGACTCTGGAAACACCATATATTTT
TRBD1 | TRBJ2-7 | TRBV19 | once | CASSTSGQGFEQYF | TGTGCCAGTAGTACTTCAGGACAGGGCTTCGAGCAGTACTTC
NA | TRBJ2-1 | TRBV7-9 | NA | CASSLERVNNEQFF | TGTGCCAGCAGCTTAGAGCGGGTCAACAATGAGCAGTTCTTC
TRBD1 | TRBJ1-1 | TRBV9 | NA | CASSPQGARGSEAFF | TGTGCCAGCAGCCCGCAGGGGGCGCGGGGTTCTGAAGCTTTCTTT
TRBD2 | TRBJ2-3 | TRBV2 | NA | CASSRGRENGDTQYF | TGTGCCAGCAGTCGAGGGCGGGAGAATGGGGATACGCAGTATTTT
TRBD2 | TRBJ2-7 | TRBV10-2 | NA | CASSHGLAGVSYEQYF | TGCGCCAGCAGCCATGGGCTAGCGGGAGTCTCCTACGAGCAGTACTTC
TRBD2 | TRBJ2-3 | TRBV5-1 | NA | CASSLFAGGPSDTQYF | TGCGCCAGCAGCTTGTTTGCGGGAGGGCCATCAGATACGCAGTATTTT
TRBD1 | TRBJ2-3 | TRBV5-8 | NA | CASSLGTGAFAAPQYF | TGTGCCAGCAGCTTGGGGACAGGGGCTTTCGCCGCGCCGCAGTATTTT